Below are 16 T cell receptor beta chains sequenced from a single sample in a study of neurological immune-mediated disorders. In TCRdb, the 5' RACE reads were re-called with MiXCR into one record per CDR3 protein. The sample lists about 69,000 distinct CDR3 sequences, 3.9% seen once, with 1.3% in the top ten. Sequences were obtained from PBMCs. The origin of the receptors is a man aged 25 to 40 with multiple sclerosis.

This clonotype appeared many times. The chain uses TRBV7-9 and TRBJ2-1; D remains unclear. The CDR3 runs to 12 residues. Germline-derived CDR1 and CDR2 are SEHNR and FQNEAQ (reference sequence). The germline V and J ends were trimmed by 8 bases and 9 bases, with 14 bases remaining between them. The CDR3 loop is CASSTAVAEQFF. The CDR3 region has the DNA TGTGCCAGCTCCACGGCAGTCGCTGAGCAGTTCTTC.

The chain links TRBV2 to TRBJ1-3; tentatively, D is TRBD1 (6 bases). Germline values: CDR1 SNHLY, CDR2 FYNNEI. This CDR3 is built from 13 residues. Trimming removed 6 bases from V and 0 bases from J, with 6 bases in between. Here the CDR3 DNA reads TGTGCCAGCAGGGACAGCTCTGGAAACACCATATATTTT. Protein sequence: CASRDSSGNTIYF.

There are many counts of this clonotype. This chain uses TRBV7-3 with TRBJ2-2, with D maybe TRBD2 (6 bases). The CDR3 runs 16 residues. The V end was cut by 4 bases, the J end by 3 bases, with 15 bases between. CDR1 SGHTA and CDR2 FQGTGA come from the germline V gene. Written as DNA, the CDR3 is TGTGCCAGCAGCTGGGGGTTTGGCGGGGACACCGGGGAGCTGTTTTTT. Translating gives CASSWGFGGDTGELFF.

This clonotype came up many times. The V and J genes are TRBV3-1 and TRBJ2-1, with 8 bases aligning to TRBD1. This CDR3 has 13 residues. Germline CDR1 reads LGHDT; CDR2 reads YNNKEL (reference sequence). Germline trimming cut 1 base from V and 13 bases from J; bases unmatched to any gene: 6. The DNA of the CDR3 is TGTGCCAGCAGCCAAGGGGAACAGGGGGTTCAGTTCTTC. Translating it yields CASSQGEQGVQFF.

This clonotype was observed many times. The CDR3 spells CATVATRSGTEAFF. The DNA for the CDR3 is TGTGCCACCGTTGCTACAAGATCTGGGACTGAAGCTTTCTTT. The chain joins TRBV15 to TRBJ1-1; D uncertain. The CDR3 spans 14 residues. Trimming took off 8 bases at V and 5 bases at J, with 18 bases between the two ends. From germline, CDR1 is LNHNV and CDR2 YYDKDF (reference sequence).

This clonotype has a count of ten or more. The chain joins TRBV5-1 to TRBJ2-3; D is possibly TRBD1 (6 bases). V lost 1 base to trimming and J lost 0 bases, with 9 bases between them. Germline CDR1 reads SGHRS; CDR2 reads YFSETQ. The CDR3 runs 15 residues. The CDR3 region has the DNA TGCGCCAGCAGCTTGTTGGGGGCTAGCACAGATACGCAGTATTTT. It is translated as CASSLLGASTDTQYF.

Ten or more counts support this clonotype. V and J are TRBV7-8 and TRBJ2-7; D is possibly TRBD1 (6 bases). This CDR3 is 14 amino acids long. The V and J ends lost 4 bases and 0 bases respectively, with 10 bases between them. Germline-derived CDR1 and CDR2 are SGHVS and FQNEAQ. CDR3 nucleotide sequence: TGTGCCAGCAGCTCCCGGGACACCTCCTACGAGCAGTACTTC. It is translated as CASSSRDTSYEQYF.

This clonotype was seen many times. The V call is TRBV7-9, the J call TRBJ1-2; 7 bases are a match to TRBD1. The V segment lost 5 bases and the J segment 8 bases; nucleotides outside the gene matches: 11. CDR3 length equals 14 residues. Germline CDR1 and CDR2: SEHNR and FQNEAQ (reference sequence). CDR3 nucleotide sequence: TGTGCCAGCAGCCCGAATCTGGGACAGATCGGCTACACCTTC. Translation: CASSPNLGQIGYTF.

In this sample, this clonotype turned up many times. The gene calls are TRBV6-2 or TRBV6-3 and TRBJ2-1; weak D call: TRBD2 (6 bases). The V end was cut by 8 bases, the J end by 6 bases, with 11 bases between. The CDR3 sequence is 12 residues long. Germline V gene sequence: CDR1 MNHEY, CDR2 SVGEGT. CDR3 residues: CASSAGSNEQFF. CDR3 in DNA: TGTGCCAGCTCGGCGGGGAGCAATGAGCAGTTCTTC.

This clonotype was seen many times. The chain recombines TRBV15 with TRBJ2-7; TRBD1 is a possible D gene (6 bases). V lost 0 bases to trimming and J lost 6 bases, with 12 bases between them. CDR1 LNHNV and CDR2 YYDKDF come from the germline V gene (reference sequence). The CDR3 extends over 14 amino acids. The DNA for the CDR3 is TGTGCCACCAGCAGAGATGGGGCAGGGGCCGAGCAGTACTTC. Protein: CATSRDGAGAEQYF.

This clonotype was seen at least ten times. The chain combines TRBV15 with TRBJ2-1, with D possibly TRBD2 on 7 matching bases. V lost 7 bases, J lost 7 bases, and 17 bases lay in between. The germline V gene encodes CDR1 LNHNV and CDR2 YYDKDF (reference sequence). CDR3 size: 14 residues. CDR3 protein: CATTLRGAGNEQFF. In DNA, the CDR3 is TGTGCCACCACCCTCCGGGGGGCCGGTAATGAGCAGTTCTTC.

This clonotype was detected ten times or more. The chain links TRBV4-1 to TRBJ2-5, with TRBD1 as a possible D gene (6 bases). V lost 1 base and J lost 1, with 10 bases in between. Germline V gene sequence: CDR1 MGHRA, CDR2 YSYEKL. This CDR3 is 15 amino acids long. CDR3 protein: CASSQGYRVQETQYF. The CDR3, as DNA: TGCGCCAGCAGCCAAGGGTACAGGGTCCAAGAGACCCAGTACTTC.

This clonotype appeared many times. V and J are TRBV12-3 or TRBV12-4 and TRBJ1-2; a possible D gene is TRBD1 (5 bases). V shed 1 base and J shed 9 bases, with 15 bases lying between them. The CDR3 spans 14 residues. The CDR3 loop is CASSLGGHTGRYTF. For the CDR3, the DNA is TGTGCCAGCAGTTTAGGCGGACATACGGGCCGCTACACCTTC.

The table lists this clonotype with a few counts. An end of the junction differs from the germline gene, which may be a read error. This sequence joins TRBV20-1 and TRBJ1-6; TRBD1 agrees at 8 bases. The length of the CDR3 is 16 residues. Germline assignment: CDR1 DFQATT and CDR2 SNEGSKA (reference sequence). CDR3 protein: CSARDLGQGTNSPLNF. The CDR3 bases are TGCAGTGCTAGAGACCTAGGACAGGGAACTAATTCACCCCTCAACTTT.

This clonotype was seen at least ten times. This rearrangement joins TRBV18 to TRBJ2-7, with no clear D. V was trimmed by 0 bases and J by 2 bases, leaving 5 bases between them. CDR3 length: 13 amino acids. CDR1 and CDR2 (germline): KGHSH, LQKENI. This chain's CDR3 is CASSPPDTYEQYF. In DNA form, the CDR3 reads TGTGCCAGCTCACCACCAGACACCTACGAGCAGTACTTC.

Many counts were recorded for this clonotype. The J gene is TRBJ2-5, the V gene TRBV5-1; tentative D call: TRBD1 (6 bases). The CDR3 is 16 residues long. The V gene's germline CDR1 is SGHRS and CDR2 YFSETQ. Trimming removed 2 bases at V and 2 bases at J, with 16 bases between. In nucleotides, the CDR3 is TGCGCCAGCAGCTTAGCTCCGACCGGGACACAAGAGACCCAGTACTTC. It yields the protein CASSLAPTGTQETQYF.